This TCR beta chain was captured by sequencing in a study of shared clonotypes between healthy human individuals. Study outcomes and limitations: In contrast to clonotypes shared by all four donors, non-shared clonotypes had lower generation probabilities.

In the case of this clone: Its specificity is not known.

This CDR3 comprises 15 residues. CDR1 and CDR2 (germline): MDHEN, SYDVKM. The junction had 7 bases not matched to a gene; V was cut back by 6 bases and J by 1 base. When replicate PCRs were run on sorted subsets, they used about 220 ng DNA, 30,000 to 35,000 T cell genomes. Only in-frame clones appear in the TCRdb table, and some are missing; sequencing was by immunoSEQ multiplex PCR. The table shows roughly 1,000,000 clones, with about 80% occurring only once. Specimen: memory CD4+ T cells from PBMCs. The subset here: CD45RA-negative fraction. This chain connects TRBV28 to TRBJ1-1; 8 bases agree with TRBD1. The receptor comes from a man in his late teens or twenties in good health. Some clones in this sample may be carry-over from other donors' samples. DNA of the CDR3: TGTGCCAGCAGGACCTCTGGACAGGGGAACACTGAAGCTTTCTTT. Encoded protein: CASRTSGQGNTEAFF.